The clone carrying this TCR beta chain has ten or more counts. What it binds is not known. This specimen belongs to a study of T-cell memory formation after mild COVID-19. Study as a whole: Clusters of TCRs were largely donor specific.

Notes on the study in general: Pre-infection memory harbored some responding clones, suggesting cross-reactive memory joined. Contracting clones localized mainly to CM and EM when CD4+ and mainly to EMRA when CD8+.

This CDR3 contains 12 residues. From germline, CDR1 is SGHVS and CDR2 FQNEAQ. V lost 0 bases to trimming and J lost 7 bases, with 6 bases between them. The 5'RACE method, run with constant-segment primers, produced TCR alpha and TCR beta cDNA libraries (carrying sample barcodes and UMIs). TCRdb re-analysed the 5' RACE reads in MiXCR, keeping a single row per CDR3 protein. Of around 260,000 distinct CDR3 sequences in the sample, 15% to 20% are singletons; the top ten hold roughly 23%. Input material: PBMCs or a T cell subset sorted from them (not recorded which). The TCR sequence derives from a man younger than 35 who had mild COVID-19 (a few samples of this study predate the infection). Cell type and time point are not known. The chain recombines TRBV7-8 with TRBJ1-1; no firm D call. CDR3 protein: CASSLATVEAFF. The CDR3 region has the DNA TGTGCCAGCAGCTTAGCGACGGTTGAAGCTTTCTTT. The full variable domain, in which reference TRBV7-8 and TRBJ1-1 provide the parts outside the CDR3, is GAGVSQSPRYKVAKRGQDVALRCDPISGHVSLFWYQQALGQGPEFLTYFQNEAQLDKSGLPSDRFFAERPEGSVSTLKIQRTQQEDSAVYLCASSLATVEAFFGQGTRLTVV.